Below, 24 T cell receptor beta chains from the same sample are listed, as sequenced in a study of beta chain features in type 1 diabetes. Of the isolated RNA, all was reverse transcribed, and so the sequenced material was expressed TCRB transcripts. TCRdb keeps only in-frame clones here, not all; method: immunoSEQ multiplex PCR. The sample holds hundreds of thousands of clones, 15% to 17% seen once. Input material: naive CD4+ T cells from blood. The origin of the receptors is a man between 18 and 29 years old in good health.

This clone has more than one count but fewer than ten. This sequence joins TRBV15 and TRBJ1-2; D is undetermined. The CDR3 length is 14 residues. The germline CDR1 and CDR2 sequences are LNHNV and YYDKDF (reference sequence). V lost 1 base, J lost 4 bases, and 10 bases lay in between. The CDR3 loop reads CATSRVLQSYGYTF. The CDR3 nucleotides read TGTGCCACCAGCAGAGTATTACAGTCCTATGGCTACACCTTC.

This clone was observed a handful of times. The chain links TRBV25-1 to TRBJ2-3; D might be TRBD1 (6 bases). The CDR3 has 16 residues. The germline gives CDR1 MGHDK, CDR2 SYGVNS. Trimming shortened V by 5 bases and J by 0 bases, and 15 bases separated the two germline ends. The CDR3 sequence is CASSYRQAKSTDTQYF. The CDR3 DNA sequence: TGTGCCAGCAGTTACCGACAGGCCAAGAGCACAGATACGCAGTATTTT. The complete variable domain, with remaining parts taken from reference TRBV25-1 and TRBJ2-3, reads EADIYQTPRYLVIGTGKKITLECSQTMGHDKMYWYQQDPGMELHLIHYSYGVNSTEKGDLSSESTVSRIRTEHFPLTLESARPSHTSQYLCASSYRQAKSTDTQYFGPGTRLTVL.

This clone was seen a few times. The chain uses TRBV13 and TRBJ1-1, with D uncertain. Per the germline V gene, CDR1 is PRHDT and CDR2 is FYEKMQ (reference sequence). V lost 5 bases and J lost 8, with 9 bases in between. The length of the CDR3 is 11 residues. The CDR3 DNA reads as TGTGCCAGCAGCCAAAGAAGGGAAGCTTTCTTT. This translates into CASSQRREAFF.

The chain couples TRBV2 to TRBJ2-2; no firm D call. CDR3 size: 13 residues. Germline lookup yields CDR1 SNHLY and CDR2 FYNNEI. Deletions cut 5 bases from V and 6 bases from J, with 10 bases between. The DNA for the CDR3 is TGTGCCAGCAGTACCGGGTTAGCCGGGGAGCTGTTTTTT. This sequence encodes CASSTGLAGELFF. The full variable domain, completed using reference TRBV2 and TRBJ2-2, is EPEVTQTPSHQVTQMGQEVILRCVPISNHLYFYWYRQILGQKVEFLVSFYNNEISEKSEIFDDQFSVERPDGSNFTLKIRSTKLEDSAMYFCASSTGLAGELFFGEGSRLTVL.

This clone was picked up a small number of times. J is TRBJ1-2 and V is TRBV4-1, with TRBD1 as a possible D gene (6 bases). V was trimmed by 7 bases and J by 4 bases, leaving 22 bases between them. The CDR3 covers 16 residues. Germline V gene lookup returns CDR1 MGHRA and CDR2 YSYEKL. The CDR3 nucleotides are TGCGCCAGCAATCGTCCGGGACACCAACTATCCTATGGCTACACCTTC. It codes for CASNRPGHQLSYGYTF.

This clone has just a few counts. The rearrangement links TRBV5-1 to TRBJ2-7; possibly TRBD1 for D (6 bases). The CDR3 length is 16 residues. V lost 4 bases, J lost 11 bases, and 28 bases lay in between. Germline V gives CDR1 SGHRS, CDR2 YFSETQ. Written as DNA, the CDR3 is TGCGCCAGCAGCCCCGGAAAGCAGGGGTCGCCCTTGCTGGAGTACTTC. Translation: CASSPGKQGSPLLEYF.

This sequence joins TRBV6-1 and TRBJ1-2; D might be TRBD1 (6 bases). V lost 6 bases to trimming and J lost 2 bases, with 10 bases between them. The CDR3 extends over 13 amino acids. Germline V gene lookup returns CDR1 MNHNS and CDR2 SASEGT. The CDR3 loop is CASRVQGNYGYTF. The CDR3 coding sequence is TGTGCCAGCAGGGTACAGGGAAACTATGGCTACACCTTC.

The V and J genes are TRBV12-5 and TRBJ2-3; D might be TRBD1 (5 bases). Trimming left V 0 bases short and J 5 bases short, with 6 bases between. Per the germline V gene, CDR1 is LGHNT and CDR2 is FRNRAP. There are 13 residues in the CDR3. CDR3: CASGLVTGDTQYF. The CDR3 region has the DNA TGTGCTAGTGGTTTGGTAACAGGAGATACGCAGTATTTT. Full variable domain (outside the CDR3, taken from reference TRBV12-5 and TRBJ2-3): DARVTQTPRHKVTEMGQEVTMRCQPILGHNTVFWYRQTMMQGLELLAYFRNRAPLDDSGMPKDRFSAEMPDATLATLKIQPSEPRDSAVYFCASGLVTGDTQYFGPGTRLTVL.

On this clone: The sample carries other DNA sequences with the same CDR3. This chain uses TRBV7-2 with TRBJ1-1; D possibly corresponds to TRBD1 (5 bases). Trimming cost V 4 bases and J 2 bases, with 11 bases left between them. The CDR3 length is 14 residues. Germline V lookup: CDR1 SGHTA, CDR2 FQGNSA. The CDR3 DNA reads TGTGCCAGCAGCTCCCGGGGGGGAAACACTGAAGCTTTCTTT. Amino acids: CASSSRGGNTEAFF.

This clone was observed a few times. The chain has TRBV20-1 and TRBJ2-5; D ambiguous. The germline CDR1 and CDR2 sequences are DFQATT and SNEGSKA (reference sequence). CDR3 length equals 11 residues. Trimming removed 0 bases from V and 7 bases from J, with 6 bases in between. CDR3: CSARELGTQYF. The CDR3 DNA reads TGCAGTGCTAGAGAACTGGGGACCCAGTACTTC.

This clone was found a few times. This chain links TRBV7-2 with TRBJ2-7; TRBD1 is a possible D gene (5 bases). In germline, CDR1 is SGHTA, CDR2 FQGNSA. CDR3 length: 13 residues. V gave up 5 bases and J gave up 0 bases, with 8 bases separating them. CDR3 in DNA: TGTGCCAGCAGCCTGACAGCCTCCTACGAGCAGTACTTC. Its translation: CASSLTASYEQYF.

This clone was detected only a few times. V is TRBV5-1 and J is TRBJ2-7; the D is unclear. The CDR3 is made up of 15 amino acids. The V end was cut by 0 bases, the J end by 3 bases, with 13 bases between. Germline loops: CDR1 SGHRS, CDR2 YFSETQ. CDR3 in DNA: TGCGCCAGCAGCTTGGTGGCAGTGGGATACTACGAGCAGTACTTC. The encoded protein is CASSLVAVGYYEQYF.

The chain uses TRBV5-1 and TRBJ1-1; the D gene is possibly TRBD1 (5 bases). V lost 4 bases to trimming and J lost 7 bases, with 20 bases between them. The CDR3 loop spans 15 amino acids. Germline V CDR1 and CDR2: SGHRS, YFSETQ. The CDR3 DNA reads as TGCGCCAGCAGCCCGGAGGGGAGTAGGGCCGGTGAAGCTTTCTTT. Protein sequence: CASSPEGSRAGEAFF. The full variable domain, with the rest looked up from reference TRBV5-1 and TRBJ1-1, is KAGVTQTPRYLIKTRGQQVTLSCSPISGHRSVSWYQQTPGQGLQFLFEYFSETQRNKGNFPGRFSGRQFSNSRSEMNVSTLELGDSALYLCASSPEGSRAGEAFFGQGTRLTVV.

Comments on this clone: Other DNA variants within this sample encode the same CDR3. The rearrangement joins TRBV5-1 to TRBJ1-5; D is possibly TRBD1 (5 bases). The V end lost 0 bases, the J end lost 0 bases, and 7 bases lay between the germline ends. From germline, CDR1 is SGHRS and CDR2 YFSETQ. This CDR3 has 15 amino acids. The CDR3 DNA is TGCGCCAGCAGCTTGGAAGGGGCTAGCAATCAGCCCCAGCATTTT. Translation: CASSLEGASNQPQHF.

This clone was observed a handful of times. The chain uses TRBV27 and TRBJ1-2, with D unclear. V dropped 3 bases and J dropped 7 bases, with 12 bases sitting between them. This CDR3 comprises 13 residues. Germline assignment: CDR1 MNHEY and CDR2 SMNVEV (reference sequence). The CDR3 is CASSFLAVGGYTF. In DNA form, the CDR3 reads TGTGCCAGCAGTTTCCTTGCGGTAGGTGGCTACACCTTC.

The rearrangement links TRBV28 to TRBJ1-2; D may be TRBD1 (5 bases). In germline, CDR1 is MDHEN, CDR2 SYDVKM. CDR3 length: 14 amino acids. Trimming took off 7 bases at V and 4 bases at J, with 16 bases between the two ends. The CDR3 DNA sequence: TGTGCCAGCACCCGAACCCAGGGTAGCTATGGCTACACCTTC. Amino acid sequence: CASTRTQGSYGYTF.

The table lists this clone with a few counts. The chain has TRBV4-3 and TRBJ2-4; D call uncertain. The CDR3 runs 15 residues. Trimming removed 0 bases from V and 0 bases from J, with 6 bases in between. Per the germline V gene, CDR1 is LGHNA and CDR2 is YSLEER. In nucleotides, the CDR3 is TGCGCCAGCAGCCAAGACGCAATAGCCAAAAACATTCAGTACTTC. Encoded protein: CASSQDAIAKNIQYF.

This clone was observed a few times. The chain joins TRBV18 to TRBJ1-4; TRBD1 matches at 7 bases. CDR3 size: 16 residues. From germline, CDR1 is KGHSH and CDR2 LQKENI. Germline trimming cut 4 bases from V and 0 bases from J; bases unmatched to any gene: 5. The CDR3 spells CASSRDRYSTNEKLFF. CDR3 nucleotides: TGTGCCAGCTCACGGGACAGATACTCAACTAATGAAAAACTGTTTTTT.

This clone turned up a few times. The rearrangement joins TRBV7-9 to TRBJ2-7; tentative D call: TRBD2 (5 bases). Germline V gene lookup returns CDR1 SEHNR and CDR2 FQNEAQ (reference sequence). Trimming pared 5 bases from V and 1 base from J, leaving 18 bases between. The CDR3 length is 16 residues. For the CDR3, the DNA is TGTGCCAGCAGCAAATTTTTCATCGGGGAGTCCTACGAGCAGTACTTC. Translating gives CASSKFFIGESYEQYF.

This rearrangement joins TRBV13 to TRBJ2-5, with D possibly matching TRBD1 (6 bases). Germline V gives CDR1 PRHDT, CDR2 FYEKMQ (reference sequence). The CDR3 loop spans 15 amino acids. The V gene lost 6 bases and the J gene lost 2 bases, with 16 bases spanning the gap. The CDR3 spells CASRAPQGNQETQYF. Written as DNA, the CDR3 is TGTGCCAGCAGGGCCCCTCAGGGGAATCAAGAGACCCAGTACTTC.

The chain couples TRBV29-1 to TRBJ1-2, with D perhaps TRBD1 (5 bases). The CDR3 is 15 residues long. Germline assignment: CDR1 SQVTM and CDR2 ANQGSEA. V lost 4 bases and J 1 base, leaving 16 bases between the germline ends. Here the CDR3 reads CSVVGGRGSNYGYTF. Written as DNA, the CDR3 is TGCAGCGTTGTGGGGGGACGAGGGAGTAACTATGGCTACACCTTC. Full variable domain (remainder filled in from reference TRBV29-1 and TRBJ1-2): SAVISQKPSRDICQRGTSLTIQCQVDSQVTMMFWYRQQPGQSLTLIATANQGSEATYESGFVIDKFPISRPNLTFSTLTVSNMSPEDSSIYLCSVVGGRGSNYGYTFGSGTRLTVV.

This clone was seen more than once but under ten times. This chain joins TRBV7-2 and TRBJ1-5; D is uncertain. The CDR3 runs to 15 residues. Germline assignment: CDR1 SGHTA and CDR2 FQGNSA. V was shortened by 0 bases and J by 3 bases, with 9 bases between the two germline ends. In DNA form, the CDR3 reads TGTGCCAGCAGCTTAGCGGCCACAGTCAATCAGCCCCAGCATTTT. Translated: CASSLAATVNQPQHF.

The CDR3 region has the DNA TGTGCCAGCAGCTTTTTGGGCTCTGGGGCCAACGTCCTGACTTTC. Translating it yields CASSFLGSGANVLTF. The chain couples TRBV7-3 to TRBJ2-6, with D unresolved. Germline V gives CDR1 SGHTA, CDR2 FQGTGA. V gave up 3 bases and J gave up 0 bases, with 6 bases separating them. The CDR3 is 15 residues long.

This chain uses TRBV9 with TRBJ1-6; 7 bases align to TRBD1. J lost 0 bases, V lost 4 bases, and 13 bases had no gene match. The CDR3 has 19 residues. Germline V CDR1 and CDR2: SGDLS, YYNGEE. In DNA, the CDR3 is TGTGCCAGCAGCCCCCGGGACAGAACTGTTACCTCCTATAATTCACCCCTCCACTTT. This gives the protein CASSPRDRTVTSYNSPLHF.